These T cell receptor beta chains were read from a single sample in a study of shared clonotypes between healthy human individuals. Assay used: immunoSEQ multiplex PCR; TCRdb lists only in-frame clones, some missing. The sample comprises millions of clones, roughly nine tenths of which are singletons, and roughly 0.15% rests with the top ten. Sequencing used naive CD4+ T cells sorted from blood. The receptors were gathered from a man aged 18 to 35 in good health. CDR3s leave out the opening cysteine and the closing phenylalanine or tryptophan.

CDR3,V
ASSEEGGPAEQY,TRBV2
ASSYRDGSNEQF,TRBV5-1
ASLPRGGGVSYNEQF,TRBV28
ASSSGAIMNTEAF,TRBV5-1
ASSNSNSNQPQH,TRBV19
ASSQDPQAGEKLF,TRBV4-1
ASSERGREATGELF,TRBV2
ASSYQDSRSNSPLH,TRBV6-5
ASSQEATGAGYGYT,TRBV4-1
ASSLARGGSGSSYEQY,TRBV7-9